This TCR beta chain was found in a study of T cell repertoires in cytomegalovirus infection (dated by TCRdb to the late 2010s). General notes on the study: Peptide stimulations targeted recently identified HLA-C-restricted CMV epitopes, whose presentation resists viral immunomodulation, together with well-studied HLA-B-restricted epitopes. Donor HLA type was relevant to the analysis, as public TCR beta signatures indicated carriage of CMV infection together with the matching HLA type. General study outcomes and caveats: In both this cohort and an independent approximately 350-donor cohort, the cumulative frequency of public TCR beta family members distinguished carriers of CMV infection plus the relevant HLA type. The ex vivo response was dominated by HLA-C-restricted CMV-specific TCR beta clonotypes, and the single most frequent clonotype in two of eight donors was supplied by these HLA-C-restricted clonotypes.

Spanning cysteine to phenylalanine, the CDR3 consists of 16 amino acids. CDR3 DNA is the only sequence kept; it has 48 bases, read in frame from the first base. V loses 5 bases, J loses 6 bases, and the germline ends lie 20 bases apart. Taken from the germline V gene, the CDR1 and CDR2 loops are SGHVS and FQNEAQ. This clonotype was picked up a small number of times. Its antigen is not yet known. No base quality values were provided; no much bigger clone lies one nucleotide off. The treatment or condition label of this sample denotes: in vitro stimulation with specific CMV peptide epitopes to enrich CMV-specific T cells. The sequencer was an Illumina HiSeq 1500. In-frame beta chains were kept once TCRdb had trimmed the public reads at Q25 with fastp and called clones with MiXCR. Duplicate CDR3 protein sequences are folded into a single record with the most common DNA and genes. The sample data list 750,000 to 950,000 distinct CDR3 sequences, and roughly 29% of these were observed just once. The ten largest clones represent less than 15% of the sample.

Here the sequenced sample was cultured CD8+ T cells from PBMCs, taken from culture after CMV antigen stimulation. The TCR was taken from a human donor in good health (CMV status not recorded). Some clones in this sample may be carry-over from other donors' samples. The chain is encoded by TRBV7-8 joined to TRBJ1-5; a tentative D match to TRBD1 spans 6 bases. The CDR3 in this case is CASSETGRSLFQPQHF. The sequenced DNA is TGTGCCAGCAGCGAAACAGGGCGTTCCCTCTTTCAGCCCCAGCATTTT.